Listed below are T cell receptor beta chains from one sample, sequenced in a study of blood T cells in healthy people across ages. TCRdb independently ran MiXCR on the 5' RACE reads; one entry per CDR3 protein. The repertoire includes some 1.5 million distinct CDR3 sequences, 28% of them detected once, and roughly 8% sits in the top ten. Sample: blood. The receptors originated from a woman in her 30s in good health. Both conserved end residues are part of each CDR3. The D gene is left open where the match is weak. Part of the rows lack a size; the others show once, few, many or a class for expanded clones.

size	J	V	D	CDR3	DNA
few	TRBJ2-3	TRBV7-2	-	CASAQGYTQYF	TGTGCCAGCGCACAGGGTTATACGCAGTATTTT
few	TRBJ2-7	TRBV21-1	-	CASSKVQGQGSYEQYF	TGTGCCAGCAGCAAAGTTCAAGGACAGGGTTCCTACGAGCAGTACTTC
many	TRBJ2-7	TRBV7-9	-	CASSLALQGEQYF	TGTGCCAGCAGCTTAGCGCTTCAGGGGGAGCAGTACTTC
-	TRBJ2-1	TRBV20-1	-	CSGRVGGYNEQFF	TGCAGCGGACGCGTGGGAGGCTACAATGAGCAGTTCTTC
-	TRBJ1-2	TRBV6-1	-	CASSEKNSGQTFQYTF	TGTGCCAGCAGTGAAAAAAATTCCGGACAGACCTTCCAGTACACCTTC
many	TRBJ2-7	TRBV29-1	-	CSVEELPGHGRVGQYF	TGCAGCGTTGAAGAACTACCTGGACACGGCCGAGTCGGGCAGTACTTC
many	TRBJ2-7	TRBV29-1	TRBD1	CSVEVRAGGSEQYF	TGCAGCGTTGAAGTTCGGGCAGGGGGCTCCGAGCAGTACTTC
few	TRBJ2-3	TRBV20-1	TRBD2	CSATGGAEQDTQYF	TGCAGTGCGACCGGGGGGGCCGAGCAAGATACGCAGTATTTT
few	TRBJ2-1	TRBV12-3/TRBV12-4	-	CASRRDSVNEQFF	TGTGCCAGCCGGCGGGACTCTGTAAATGAGCAGTTCTTC
-	TRBJ1-2	TRBV27	-	CASSFVGRGDYGYTF	TGTGCCAGCAGTTTCGTCGGCAGGGGTGACTATGGCTACACCTTC
once	TRBJ2-3	TRBV12-3/TRBV12-4	-	CASLGAGTDAQYF	TGTGCCAGCTTAGGGGCAGGAACAGATGCGCAGTATTTT
few	TRBJ2-6	TRBV6-2/TRBV6-3	-	CASSHPGRISGANVLTF	TGTGCCAGCAGTCATCCGGGACGGATCTCTGGGGCCAACGTCCTGACTTTC
few	TRBJ2-7	TRBV20-1	-	CSAPIPGLVNEQYF	TGCAGTGCTCCCATCCCGGGCCTTGTAAACGAGCAGTACTTC
few	TRBJ1-1	TRBV5-1	-	CASSLGQGSGMAFF	TGCGCCAGCAGCTTGGGGCAGGGCAGTGGAATGGCTTTCTTT
many	TRBJ1-2	TRBV5-1	-	CASSRRDDDGYTF	TGCGCCAGCAGCCGCCGGGACGACGATGGCTACACCTTC
-	TRBJ2-1	TRBV28	TRBD2	CASSETSGNNEQFF	TGTGCCAGCAGCGAGACTAGCGGAAACAATGAGCAGTTCTTC
-	TRBJ1-5	TRBV2	-	CASKVFGNQPQHF	TGTGCCAGCAAGGTTTTTGGCAATCAGCCCCAGCATTTT
-	TRBJ1-2	TRBV6-2/TRBV6-3	-	CASSNPAPNYGYTF	TGTGCCAGCAGCAACCCGGCACCTAACTATGGCTACACCTTC
-	TRBJ2-3	TRBV3-1	TRBD1	CASTRDSTQYF	TGTGCCAGCACCCGGGACAGTACGCAGTATTTT
-	TRBJ2-7	TRBV30	-	CAWERGSYEQYF	TGTGCCTGGGAGAGGGGCTCCTACGAGCAGTACTTC
few	TRBJ2-3	TRBV7-9	-	CASSSRVDGPDTQYF	TGTGCCAGCAGCTCCCGGGTGGATGGTCCAGATACGCAGTATTTT
few	TRBJ2-7	TRBV27	TRBD1	CASRELGTGGYEQYF	TGTGCCAGCAGAGAGTTAGGGACAGGGGGATACGAGCAGTACTTC
-	TRBJ1-3	TRBV29-1	-	CSVELGAGNTIYF	TGCAGCGTTGAGCTCGGAGCTGGAAACACCATATATTTT
-	TRBJ2-5	TRBV19	-	CASIGTHQETQYF	TGTGCCAGTATCGGGACACACCAAGAGACCCAGTACTTC
few	TRBJ2-3	TRBV7-8	TRBD2	CASSLQGLAGEGDTQYF	TGTGCCAGCAGCTTGCAGGGACTAGCGGGAGAAGGAGATACGCAGTATTTT
-	TRBJ2-7	TRBV7-9	-	CASSFQSNYNEQYF	TGTGCCAGCAGCTTTCAGTCAAACTACAATGAGCAGTACTTC
-	TRBJ1-2	TRBV7-2	TRBD1	CASSFNRGHGYTF	TGTGCCAGCAGCTTTAACAGGGGGCATGGCTACACCTTC
-	TRBJ2-1	TRBV3-1	TRBD2	CASSTPLAGGLNEQFF	TGTGCCAGCAGCACCCCTCTAGCGGGGGGTTTAAATGAGCAGTTCTTC
many	TRBJ2-7	TRBV7-9	-	CASSLSLGGTVYEQYF	TGTGCCAGCAGCTTATCGCTTGGAGGGACTGTCTACGAGCAGTACTTC
few	TRBJ1-5	TRBV18	TRBD1	CASSPETGGGQPQHF	TGTGCCAGCTCACCCGAGACAGGGGGTGGTCAGCCCCAGCATTTT
few	TRBJ2-6	TRBV7-9	-	CASSPISSGATAGANVLTF	TGTGCCAGCAGCCCCATTTCGTCAGGGGCAACTGCTGGGGCCAACGTCCTGACTTTC
few	TRBJ1-2	TRBV4-1	-	CASTAEGVGYGYTF	TGCGCCAGCACCGCGGAGGGGGTCGGGTATGGCTACACCTTC
-	TRBJ2-1	TRBV28	TRBD1	CASSSGQGLRNEQFF	TGTGCCAGCAGTTCGGGACAGGGCCTTAGGAATGAGCAGTTCTTC
-	TRBJ2-1	TRBV27	-	CASSLSDLYNEQFF	TGTGCCAGCAGTTTATCGGACCTCTACAATGAGCAGTTCTTC
-	TRBJ1-5	TRBV10-2	-	CASSESGGGNQPQHF	TGCGCCAGCAGTGAGTCAGGGGGTGGCAATCAGCCCCAGCATTTT
few	TRBJ1-4	TRBV7-2	-	CASSLHPGDGNEKLFF	TGTGCCAGCAGCTTACACCCAGGGGACGGTAATGAAAAACTGTTTTTT
few	TRBJ1-2	TRBV20-1	-	CSAREDSTTYGYTF	TGCAGTGCTAGGGAAGATAGCACAACCTATGGCTACACCTTC
few	TRBJ1-4	TRBV5-1	-	CASALGYGIENEKLFF	TGCGCCAGCGCCCTAGGTTACGGGATAGAGAATGAAAAACTGTTTTTT
-	TRBJ1-1	TRBV11-2	-	CASSLGRTYTEAFF	TGTGCCAGCAGCTTGGGGCGGACCTACACTGAAGCTTTCTTT
few	TRBJ1-2	TRBV4-3	TRBD1	CASSQARTGVGYGYTF	TGCGCCAGCAGCCAAGCCCGGACAGGGGTAGGGTATGGCTACACCTTC